The 26 T cell receptor beta chains in this list originate from one sample, sequenced in a study of early T cells in non-severe SARS-CoV-2 infection. A single record per CDR3 protein comes from TCRdb applying MiXCR to the 5' RACE reads. Of approximately 71,000 distinct CDR3 sequences listed, 9% to 15% are singletons. Sequencing was performed on whole blood. The receptors were sampled from an adult who was a healthcare worker with PCR-confirmed SARS-CoV-2 infection or an uninfected control (not recorded which).

This clonotype turned up a few times. This sequence joins TRBV6-1 and TRBJ2-5; weak D call: TRBD1 (6 bases). CDR1 and CDR2 from the germline V gene are MNHNS and SASEGT. The CDR3 spans 14 residues. Trimming removed 1 base at V and 3 bases at J, with 9 bases between. CDR3 sequence (DNA): TGTGCCAGCAGTGAAGGGGGACACGAAGAGACCCAGTACTTC. Its protein product is CASSEGGHEETQYF.

This sequence joins TRBV11-2 and TRBJ1-2; D ambiguous. Germline lookup yields CDR1 SGHAT and CDR2 FQNNGV. The CDR3 is 14 amino acids. V shed 0 bases and J shed 7 bases, with 12 bases lying between them. The CDR3 DNA reads TGTGCCAGCAGCTTAGACCAGACGTACTCTGGCTACACCTTC. This sequence encodes CASSLDQTYSGYTF.

This chain links TRBV5-5 with TRBJ2-2; 9 positions match TRBD1. The CDR3 is 17 residues long. Germline V gene data show CDR1 as SGHKS and CDR2 as YYEKEE (reference sequence). Germline trimming cut 3 bases from V and 5 bases from J; bases unmatched to any gene: 11. CDR3 coding DNA: TGTGCCAGCAGCTCCCCGGGACAGGGTGTTCGGACCGGGGAGCTGTTTTTT. This translates into CASSSPGQGVRTGELFF. Supplemented by reference TRBV5-5 and TRBJ2-2, the full variable domain reads DAGVTQSPTHLIKTRGQQVTLRCSPISGHKSVSWYQQVLGQGPQFIFQYYEKEERGRGNFPDRFSARQFPNYSSELNVNALLLGDSALYLCASSSPGQGVRTGELFFGEGSRLTVL.

In this sample, this clonotype turned up a few times. This chain connects TRBV6-5 to TRBJ2-1; unclear D gene. Per germline, CDR1 MNHEY and CDR2 SVGAGI. The CDR3 is made up of 13 amino acids. The V gene lost 7 bases and the J gene lost 8 bases, with 15 bases spanning the gap. This CDR3 reads CASKGWARDEQFF. CDR3 DNA: TGTGCCAGCAAGGGCTGGGCCCGGGATGAGCAGTTCTTC.

This clonotype was picked up a small number of times. CDR3 protein: CASSHGGGTGELFF. In DNA, the CDR3 is TGTGCCAGCAGCCATGGGGGGGGCACCGGGGAGCTGTTTTTT. The rearrangement uses TRBV7-2 and TRBJ2-2; TRBD2 matches at 7 bases. Germline V CDR1 and CDR2: SGHTA, FQGNSA. Losses at the gene ends were 5 bases for V and 4 bases for J; bases not matched to a gene: 4. The CDR3 has 14 amino acids.

This clonotype was found a few times. The CDR3 region is CASTLRGALTSTDTQYF. CDR3 bases: TGTGCCAGCACCCTTCGGGGGGCTCTTACGAGCACAGATACGCAGTATTTT. The V gene is TRBV2, the J gene TRBJ2-3, with D tentatively TRBD2 (7 bases). This CDR3 comprises 17 residues. V lost 7 bases, J lost 0 bases, and 20 bases lay in between. Per germline, CDR1 SNHLY and CDR2 FYNNEI. Full variable domain (outside the CDR3, taken from reference TRBV2 and TRBJ2-3): EPEVTQTPSHQVTQMGQEVILRCVPISNHLYFYWYRQILGQKVEFLVSFYNNEISEKSEIFDDQFSVERPDGSNFTLKIRSTKLEDSAMYFCASTLRGALTSTDTQYFGPGTRLTVL.

In DNA form, the CDR3 reads TGTGCCAGCAGCCAGGACAGGGGAGGCAATCAGTACTTC. It translates to CASSQDRGGNQYF. This chain uses TRBV13 with TRBJ2-4; TRBD1 matches 9 bases. The V segment lost 5 bases and the J segment 12 bases; nucleotides outside the gene matches: 8. CDR3 length: 13 residues. CDR1 is PRHDT, CDR2 FYEKMQ, per germline (reference sequence).

The chain joins TRBV5-1 to TRBJ2-2, with no clear D. Trimming took 2 bases from V and 0 from J, leaving 14 bases between them. The CDR3 contains 17 residues. Germline CDR1 is SGHRS and CDR2 is YFSETQ. The CDR3 region has the DNA TGCGCCAGCAGCTTCCCCGTATGGGCCCCGAACACCGGGGAGCTGTTTTTT. Residues: CASSFPVWAPNTGELFF.

Only a few counts were recorded for this clonotype. The CDR3 is CASSARGIVKTPLHF. CDR3 DNA: TGTGCCAGCAGCGCCCGAGGGATTGTAAAGACACCCCTCCACTTT. The chain joins TRBV5-6 to TRBJ1-6; D gene ambiguous. Germline values: CDR1 SGHDT, CDR2 YYEEEE. This CDR3 has 15 residues. The V gene lost 4 bases and the J gene lost 11 bases, with 19 bases spanning the gap.

A few counts support this clonotype. The chain couples TRBV12-3 or TRBV12-4 to TRBJ2-2; D unclear. CDR3 length: 13 residues. V gave up 6 bases and J gave up 1 base, with 6 bases separating them. CDR3 nucleotide sequence: TGTGCCAGCAGGGATAGGAACACCGGGGAGCTGTTTTTT. Translating gives CASRDRNTGELFF.

This clonotype was seen ten or more times. The V gene is TRBV12-3 or TRBV12-4, the J gene TRBJ1-5; unclear D gene. CDR3 length: 14 residues. V was clipped by 5 bases and J by 7 bases, with 15 bases between them. The CDR3 nucleotides are TGTGCCAGCAGTCCCCGGGAGTTCCACCAGCCCCAGCATTTT. Its translation: CASSPREFHQPQHF.

The sample holds a few counts of this clonotype. V usage is TRBV29-1 and J usage is TRBJ2-3; D is perhaps TRBD1 (5 bases). Germline values: CDR1 SQVTM, CDR2 ANQGSEA. The CDR3 consists of 12 residues. Between the trimmed V and J ends, which lost 3 bases and 2 bases, there was a span of 6 bases. The CDR3 nucleotides are TGCAGCGTTGAGGGGCCCACAGATACGCAGTATTTT. Amino acid sequence: CSVEGPTDTQYF.

This clonotype appeared many times. The chain has TRBV11-2 and TRBJ2-3; possibly TRBD1 for D (5 bases). Germline CDR1 is SGHAT and CDR2 is FQNNGV. The V gene lost 0 bases and the J gene lost 7 bases, with 8 bases spanning the gap. The CDR3 runs to 13 residues. The CDR3 DNA is TGTGCCAGCAGCTTAGACAGGGCTCATACGCAGTATTTT. Encoded protein: CASSLDRAHTQYF. The full variable domain, in which reference TRBV11-2 and TRBJ2-3 provide the parts outside the CDR3, is EAGVAQSPRYKIIEKRQSVAFWCNPISGHATLYWYQQILGQGPKLLIQFQNNGVVDDSQLPKDRFSAERLKGVDSTLKIQPAKLEDSAVYLCASSLDRAHTQYFGPGTRLTVL.

The chain carries TRBV29-1 and TRBJ2-3; tentative D call: TRBD2 (5 bases). Germline CDR1 SQVTM, CDR2 ANQGSEA. This CDR3 is built from 15 residues. V lost 3 bases and J 5 bases, leaving 18 bases between the germline ends. The CDR3 DNA is TGCAGCGTTGAGAGGGATGTTGGGCGCCGAGATACGCAGTATTTT. The encoded protein is CSVERDVGRRDTQYF.

This rearrangement joins TRBV5-1 to TRBJ2-1, with D possibly being TRBD2 (6 bases). The germline V gene has CDR1 SGHRS and CDR2 YFSETQ. V was pared by 2 bases and J by 4 bases, with 16 bases between. The CDR3 totals 16 residues. The CDR3 DNA sequence: TGCGCCAGCAGCTTCCAGACCCAGGCGGGGTACAATGAGCAGTTCTTC. Translated, it gives CASSFQTQAGYNEQFF.

The chain recombines TRBV6-5 with TRBJ1-4; 7 bases fit TRBD1. CDR1 MNHEY and CDR2 SVGAGI come from the germline V gene. J was trimmed by 7 bases and V by 4 bases; bases with no gene match: 9. CDR3 length equals 15 residues. The CDR3 DNA is TGTGCCAGCAGTTCCTCAGGGGGTAGAGGTGAAAAACTGTTTTTT. This encodes CASSSSGGRGEKLFF.

As DNA, the CDR3 is TGTGCCTGGAGGGACAGGGTACGAGGCTACACCTTC. Translating gives CAWRDRVRGYTF. V gene TRBV30 combines with J gene TRBJ1-2; 8 nucleotides agree with TRBD1. The CDR3 totals 12 residues. Germline-derived CDR1 and CDR2 are GTSNPN and SVGIG (reference sequence). V lost 3 bases, J lost 8 bases, and 5 bases stayed unmatched.

A word on this clonotype: The missing conserved phenylalanine or tryptophan at the end of this CDR3 makes a read error likely. This chain uses TRBV2 with TRBJ2-1, with a weak D call TRBD2 (6 bases). This CDR3 is 14 amino acids long. V was shortened by 8 bases and J by 6 bases, with 17 bases between the two germline ends. CDR1 and CDR2 from the germline V gene are SNHLY and FYNNEI. CDR3 coding DNA: TGTGCCAGCCTAGCGAGGGGCCCGGCCAATGAGCAGTTCCTC. It translates to CASLARGPANEQFL.

This clonotype was seen many times. This sequence joins TRBV21-1 and TRBJ1-2; TRBD1 reflects the table's D call only, with no check against the DNA. TRBV21-1 constitutes a pseudogene. This CDR3 region has 14 residues. The DNA for the CDR3 is TGTGCCAGCAGCAAAGAAGGACATCCATATGGCTACACCTTC. Its protein is CASSKEGHPYGYTF.

This sequence joins TRBV30 and TRBJ2-3, with D possibly being TRBD1 (6 bases). Germline loops: CDR1 GTSNPN, CDR2 SVGIG (reference sequence). V gave up 2 bases and J gave up 0 bases, with 12 bases separating them. This CDR3 contains 15 residues. The DNA for the CDR3 is TGTGCCTGGAGTCCAGGGGAGATTAGCACAGATACGCAGTATTTT. Translated: CAWSPGEISTDTQYF.

This clonotype occurred many times. The chain carries TRBV6-6 and TRBJ1-3; possibly TRBD1 for D (6 bases). V dropped 5 bases and J dropped 0 bases, with 17 bases sitting between them. This CDR3 contains 17 residues. The germline gives CDR1 MNHNY, CDR2 SVGAGI (reference sequence). The CDR3 DNA reads as TGTGCCAGCAGTGGGAACCGGGGACATATCTCTGGAAACACCATATATTTT. Its translation is CASSGNRGHISGNTIYF.

A few counts support this clonotype. This rearrangement joins TRBV3-1 to TRBJ1-6, with D unresolved. Germline V gene lookup returns CDR1 LGHDT and CDR2 YNNKEL (reference sequence). The CDR3 sequence is 14 residues long. V shed 2 bases and J shed 8 bases, with 10 bases lying between them. The CDR3 coding sequence is TGTGCCAGCAGCCAATACGGCGGGCATTCACCCCTCCACTTT. Residues: CASSQYGGHSPLHF.

The table lists this clonotype with a count of one. This chain uses TRBV6-6 with TRBJ2-7; 9 bases fit TRBD1. The CDR3 sequence is 16 residues long. The trim removed 2 bases at V and 6 bases at J, leaving 11 bases unmatched. Germline values: CDR1 MNHNY, CDR2 SVGAGI (reference sequence). CDR3 nucleotides: TGTGCCAGCAGTTACATCGGGACAGGGACCCTGCGCGAGCAGTACTTC. It translates to CASSYIGTGTLREQYF.

The chain joins TRBV4-2 to TRBJ2-7; 8 positions agree with TRBD2. CDR1 and CDR2 from the germline V gene are LGHNA and YNFKEQ. V trimming: 0 bases; J trimming: 2 bases; junction bases outside the gene matches: 6. CDR3 length: 16 amino acids. The CDR3 nucleotides are TGTGCCAGCAGCCAAGATCGGACGGGGGGGCCCTACGAGCAGTACTTC. This codes for CASSQDRTGGPYEQYF.

The chain joins TRBV5-4 to TRBJ2-2; TRBD2 agrees at 11 bases. After removal of 5 bases from V and 1 base from J, the junction contained 4 bases not matched to a gene. The V gene's germline CDR1 is SGHNT and CDR2 YYREEE (reference sequence). The CDR3 loop spans 16 amino acids. CDR3 region: CASRQTSGGNTGELFF. As DNA, the CDR3 is TGTGCCAGCAGACAAACTAGCGGGGGGAACACCGGGGAGCTGTTTTTT.

This clonotype was counted at least ten times. Its ends do not fully match the called genes, so a read error is possible. This chain links TRBV10-2 with TRBJ1-6; 10 bases map to TRBD1. Germline-derived CDR1 and CDR2 are WSHSY and SAAADI. This CDR3 region has 17 residues. CDR3 coding DNA: TGTGCCAGCGGTGAGGGAGACAGGGGGCTCCAGAATTCACCCCTCCACTTT. Protein sequence: CASGEGDRGLQNSPLHF.